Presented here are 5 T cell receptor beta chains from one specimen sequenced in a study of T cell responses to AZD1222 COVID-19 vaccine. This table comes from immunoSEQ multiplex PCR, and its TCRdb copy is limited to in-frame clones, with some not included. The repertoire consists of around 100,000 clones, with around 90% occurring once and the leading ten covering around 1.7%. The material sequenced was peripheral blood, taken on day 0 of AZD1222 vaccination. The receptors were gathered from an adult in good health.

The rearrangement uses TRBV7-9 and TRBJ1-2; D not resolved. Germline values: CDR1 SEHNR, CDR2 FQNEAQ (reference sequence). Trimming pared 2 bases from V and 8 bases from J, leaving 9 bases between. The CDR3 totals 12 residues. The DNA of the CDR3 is TGTGCCAGCAGCTTAAACAGCGAGGGCTACACCTTC. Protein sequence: CASSLNSEGYTF.

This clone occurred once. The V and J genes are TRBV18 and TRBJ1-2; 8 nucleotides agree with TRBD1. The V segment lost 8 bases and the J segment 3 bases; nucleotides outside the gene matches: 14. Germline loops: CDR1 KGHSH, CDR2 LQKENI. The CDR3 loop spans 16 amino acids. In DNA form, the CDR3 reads TGTGCCAGCACCCGGGACAGGCGCGACGGGCACTATGGCTACACCTTC. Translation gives CASTRDRRDGHYGYTF.

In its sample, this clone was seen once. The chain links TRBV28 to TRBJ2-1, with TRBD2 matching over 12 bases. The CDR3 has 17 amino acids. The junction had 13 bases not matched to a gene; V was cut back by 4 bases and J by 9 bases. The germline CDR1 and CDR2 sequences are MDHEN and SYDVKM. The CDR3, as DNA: TGTGCCAGCAGTTCTCCCCGACTAGCGGGAGAAGGCGGTGAGCAGTTCTTC. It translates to CASSSPRLAGEGGEQFF. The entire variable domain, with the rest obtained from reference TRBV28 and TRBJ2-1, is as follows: DVKVTQSSRYLVKRTGEKVFLECVQDMDHENMFWYRQDPGLGLRLIYFSYDVKMKEKGDIPEGYSVSREKKERFSLILESASTNQTSMYLCASSSPRLAGEGGEQFFGPGTRLTVL.

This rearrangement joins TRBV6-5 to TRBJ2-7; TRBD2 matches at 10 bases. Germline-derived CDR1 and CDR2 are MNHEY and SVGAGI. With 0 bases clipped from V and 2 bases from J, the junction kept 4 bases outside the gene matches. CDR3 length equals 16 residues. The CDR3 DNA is TGTGCCAGCAGTTACTCGGCTAGCGGGGGTACCTACGAGCAGTACTTC. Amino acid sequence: CASSYSASGGTYEQYF.

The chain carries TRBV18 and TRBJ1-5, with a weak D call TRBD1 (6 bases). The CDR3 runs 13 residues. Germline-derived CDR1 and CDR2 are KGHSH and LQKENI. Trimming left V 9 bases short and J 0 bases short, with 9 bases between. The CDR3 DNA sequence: TGTGCCAGTAAGGGGGATAGCAATCAGCCCCAGCATTTT. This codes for CASKGDSNQPQHF.